This T cell receptor beta chain was captured in a study of blood T cell repertoires in COVID-19. The CDR3 extends over 14 amino acids. V was pared by 5 bases and J by 12 bases, with 8 bases of the junction left unmatched. The germline gives CDR1 SGHTA, CDR2 FQGNSA. Per the original methods: Reference gene primer amplification in the assay estimated nucleated cell counts. Assay: immunoSEQ multiplex PCR; the TCRdb copy retains only in-frame clones and omits some. V and J calls plus clone size are reproduced from that table; the DNA served to infer D and trimming. The table records about 150,000 clones, roughly 72% of them present only once.

V usage is TRBV7-2 and J usage is TRBJ2-7, with 15 bases aligning to TRBD2. The sequence came from a woman aged 80 or over with acute or convalescent COVID-19. Sequencing used peripheral blood. The CDR3 nucleotides read TGTGCCAGCAGCGACGGACTAGCGGGGGGGCTGAGGTACTTC. This sequence encodes CASSDGLAGGLRYF.